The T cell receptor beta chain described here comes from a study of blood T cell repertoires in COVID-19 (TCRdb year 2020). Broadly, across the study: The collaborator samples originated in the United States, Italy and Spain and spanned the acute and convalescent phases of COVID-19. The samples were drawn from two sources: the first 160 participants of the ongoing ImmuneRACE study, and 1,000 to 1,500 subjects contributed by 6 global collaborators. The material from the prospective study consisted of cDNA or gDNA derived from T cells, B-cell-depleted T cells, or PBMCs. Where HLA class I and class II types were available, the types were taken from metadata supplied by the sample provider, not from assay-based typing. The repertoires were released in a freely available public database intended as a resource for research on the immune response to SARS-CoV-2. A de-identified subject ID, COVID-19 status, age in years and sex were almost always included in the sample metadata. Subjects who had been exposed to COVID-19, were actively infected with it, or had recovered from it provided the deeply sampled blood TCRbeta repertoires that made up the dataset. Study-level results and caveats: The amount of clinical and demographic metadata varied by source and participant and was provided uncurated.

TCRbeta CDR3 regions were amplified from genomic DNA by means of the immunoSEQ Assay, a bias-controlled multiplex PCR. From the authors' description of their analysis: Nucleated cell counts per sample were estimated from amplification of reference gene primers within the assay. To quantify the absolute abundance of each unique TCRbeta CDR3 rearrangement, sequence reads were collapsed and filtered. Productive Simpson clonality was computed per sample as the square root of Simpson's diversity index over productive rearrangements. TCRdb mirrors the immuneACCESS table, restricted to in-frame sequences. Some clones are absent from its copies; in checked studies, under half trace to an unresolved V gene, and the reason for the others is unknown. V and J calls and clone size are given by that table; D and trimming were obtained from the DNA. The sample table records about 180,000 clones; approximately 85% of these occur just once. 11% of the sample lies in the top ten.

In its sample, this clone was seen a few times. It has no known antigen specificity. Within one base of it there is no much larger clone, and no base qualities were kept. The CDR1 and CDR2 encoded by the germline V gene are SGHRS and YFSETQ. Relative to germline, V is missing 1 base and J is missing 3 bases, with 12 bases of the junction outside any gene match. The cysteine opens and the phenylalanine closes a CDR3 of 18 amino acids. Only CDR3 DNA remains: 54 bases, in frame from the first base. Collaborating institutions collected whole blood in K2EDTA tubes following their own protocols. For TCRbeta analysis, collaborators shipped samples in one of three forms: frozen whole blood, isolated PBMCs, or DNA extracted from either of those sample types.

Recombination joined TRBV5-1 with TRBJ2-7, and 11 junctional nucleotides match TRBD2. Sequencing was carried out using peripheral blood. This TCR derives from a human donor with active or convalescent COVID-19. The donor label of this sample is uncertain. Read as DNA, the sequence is TGCGCCAGCAGCTTGTTTGGGACTAGCGGAAACTTTAACTACGAGCAGTACTTC. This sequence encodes CASSLFGTSGNFNYEQYF.